The rows below give T cell receptor beta chains drawn from one sample of a study of blood T cell repertoires in COVID-19. Method: immunoSEQ multiplex PCR; TCRdb's copy keeps in-frame clones and lacks some. The sample records some 250,000 clones, roughly 90% being singletons. Source material: PBMCs or T cells enriched from blood (not recorded which). The source of these receptors is a man between 40 and 49 years old who had recovered from COVID-19. CDR3s include the opening cysteine and the closing phenylalanine or tryptophan. Each record gives: J gene, D gene, clone size, V gene, CDR3 protein, CDR3 DNA. D genes are given only for firm matches. Clone size appears in some rows only: once, few, many, or a class for an expanded clone.

>TRBJ1-5|TRBD1|NA|TRBV6-4
CASSNRGISNQPQHF
TGTGCCAGCAGTAACAGGGGTATAAGCAATCAGCCCCAGCATTTT
>TRBJ2-3|NA|NA|TRBV19
CASSPQRFSSTDTQYF
TGTGCCAGTAGTCCCCAGAGGTTCTCTAGCACAGATACGCAGTATTTT
>TRBJ1-1|NA|NA|TRBV5-4
CASSFLVGTDTEAFF
TGTGCCAGCAGCTTTTTAGTGGGCACGGACACTGAAGCTTTCTTT
>TRBJ2-2|NA|NA|TRBV11-3
CASSLGESKPNTGELFF
TGTGCCAGCAGCTTAGGCGAGTCCAAGCCGAACACCGGGGAGCTGTTTTTT
>TRBJ1-3|NA|NA|TRBV6-5
CASSSRRGRNTIYF
TGTGCCAGCAGTTCCAGGCGGGGGCGAAACACCATATATTTT
>TRBJ1-1|TRBD1|NA|TRBV3-1/TRBV3-2
CASSPRTGMNTEAFF
TGTGCCAGCAGCCCCCGGACAGGGATGAACACTGAAGCTTTCTTT
>TRBJ1-6|NA|many|TRBV7-2
CASSFSEESPLHF
TGTGCCAGCAGCTTCTCGGAGGAGTCACCCCTCCACTTT
>TRBJ1-2|NA|once|TRBV3-1/TRBV3-2
CASSQGTFGVSGYTF
TGTGCCAGCAGCCAAGGGACATTTGGAGTGTCGGGCTACACCTTC
>TRBJ2-2|TRBD2|once|TRBV3-1/TRBV3-2
CASSAPGGANTGELFF
TGTGCCAGCAGCGCCCCGGGGGGGGCTAACACCGGGGAGCTGTTTTTT
>TRBJ2-7|TRBD1|NA|TRBV7-3
CASSLMGTGSYEQYF
TGTGCCAGCAGCTTAATGGGGACAGGCTCCTACGAGCAGTACTTC
>TRBJ2-3|TRBD1|NA|TRBV19
CASSIVAGGVGSTDTQYF
TGTGCCAGTAGTATCGTGGCAGGGGGCGTCGGTAGCACAGATACGCAGTATTTT
>TRBJ1-3|TRBD1|NA|TRBV14
CASSQQDRVSGNTIYF
TGTGCCAGCAGCCAACAGGACAGGGTCTCTGGAAACACCATATATTTT
>TRBJ2-7|NA|NA|TRBV4-1
CASSQLGGGRLEQYF
TGCGCCAGCAGCCAGCTTGGGGGGGGGCGCTTAGAGCAGTACTTC
>TRBJ1-3|TRBD1|few|TRBV6-6
CASSPNVGTGRGNTIYF
TGTGCCAGCAGTCCCAACGTGGGGACAGGGCGGGGAAACACCATATATTTT
>TRBJ2-1|NA|NA|TRBV7-9
CASSLIPATERDEQFF
TGTGCCAGCAGCCTAATACCGGCCACCGAGAGGGATGAGCAGTTCTTC
>TRBJ2-1|NA|NA|TRBV4-2
CASSQDMSRFGEQFF
TGTGCCAGCAGCCAAGATATGAGCAGGTTTGGTGAGCAGTTCTTC
>TRBJ1-2|TRBD1|NA|TRBV13
CASSFPGQGGSYGYTF
TGTGCCAGCAGTTTTCCTGGACAGGGGGGCTCCTATGGCTACACCTTC
>TRBJ2-3|TRBD2|NA|TRBV7-8
CASSPTSGRGDTQYF
TGTGCCAGCAGCCCGACTAGCGGGAGGGGAGATACGCAGTATTTT
>TRBJ1-6|TRBD1|NA|TRBV10-3
CAIRGGTASSYNSPLHF
TGTGCCATCAGAGGGGGGACAGCGAGCTCCTATAATTCACCCCTCCACTTT
>TRBJ2-3|NA|NA|TRBV7-6
CASSWRDSTDTQYF
TGTGCCAGCAGCTGGCGGGATAGCACAGATACGCAGTATTTT
>TRBJ1-1|TRBD1|NA|TRBV4-1
CASRLGDRTNTEAFF
TGCGCCAGCAGGCTTGGGGACAGGACGAACACTGAAGCTTTCTTT
>TRBJ1-1|TRBD1|NA|TRBV6-5
CASSFGTGGPEAFF
TGTGCCAGCAGTTTCGGGACAGGGGGTCCTGAAGCTTTCTTT
>TRBJ2-1|TRBD1|NA|TRBV11-1
CASSLARQGAFYNEQFF
TGTGCCAGCAGCTTAGCCCGACAGGGGGCGTTCTACAATGAGCAGTTCTTC
>TRBJ2-5|NA|NA|TRBV7-3
CASSSLRGETQYF
TGTGCCAGCAGCTCATTGCGGGGCGAGACCCAGTACTTC
>TRBJ1-4|NA|NA|TRBV18
CASSPTPPRGGRGEKLFF
TGTGCCAGCTCACCGACCCCCCCCAGGGGCGGGCGCGGTGAAAAACTGTTTTTT
>TRBJ2-1|NA|NA|TRBV30
CAWTHPGLSYNEQFF
TGTGCCTGGACCCATCCAGGGTTATCCTACAATGAGCAGTTCTTC
>TRBJ2-3|TRBD1|NA|TRBV19
CASSMHRDRGLTDTQYF
TGTGCCAGTAGTATGCACCGGGACAGGGGGCTCACAGATACGCAGTATTTT
>TRBJ1-2|NA|NA|TRBV6-1
CASSDTQEAAMGYTF
TGTGCCAGCAGTGATACCCAGGAAGCCGCTATGGGCTACACCTTC
>TRBJ1-3|NA|NA|TRBV7-2
CASSLGFLGSSGNTIYF
TGTGCCAGCAGCTTAGGATTTTTGGGGAGCTCTGGAAACACCATATATTTT
>TRBJ2-2|TRBD1|NA|TRBV5-6
CASSPGTGGTGELFF
TGTGCCAGCAGCCCGGGGACAGGGGGCACCGGGGAGCTGTTTTTT
>TRBJ2-1|NA|NA|TRBV15
CATGAQREVSEQFF
TGTGCCACCGGCGCCCAGCGTGAAGTATCTGAGCAGTTCTTC
>TRBJ1-1|NA|NA|TRBV19
CASRPTGRTMNTEAFF
TGTGCCAGTAGGCCGACAGGACGAACTATGAACACTGAAGCTTTCTTT
>TRBJ1-5|TRBD1|once|TRBV28
CASSDLQGGDQPQHF
TGTGCCAGCAGCGATCTACAGGGGGGCGATCAGCCCCAGCATTTT
>TRBJ2-1|NA|NA|TRBV6-1
CASSEGAANEQFF
TGTGCCAGCAGTGAAGGGGCTGCTAATGAGCAGTTCTTC
>TRBJ1-2|NA|NA|TRBV9
CASSSPLTVPTYGYTF
TGTGCCAGCAGCTCTCCCCTGACAGTCCCGACATATGGCTACACCTTC
>TRBJ1-1|NA|NA|TRBV18
CASSPRDSLNTEAFF
TGTGCCAGCTCACCACGCGACAGTTTGAACACTGAAGCTTTCTTT
>TRBJ2-6|TRBD1|NA|TRBV19
CASSWGQVLSGANVLTF
TGTGCCAGTAGCTGGGGACAGGTCCTCTCTGGGGCCAACGTCCTGACTTTC
>TRBJ1-2|TRBD1|NA|TRBV19
CASSIASGTGTLGYGYTF
TGTGCCAGTAGTATAGCCTCCGGGACAGGGACGTTAGGCTATGGCTACACCTTC
>TRBJ1-1|NA|NA|TRBV19
CASSTTGNTEAFF
TGTGCCAGTAGTACTACAGGGAACACTGAAGCTTTCTTT
>TRBJ2-7|TRBD1|few|TRBV5-1
CASSWWDRGQKWGSYEQYF
TGCGCCAGCAGCTGGTGGGACAGGGGCCAGAAGTGGGGTTCCTACGAGCAGTACTTC
>TRBJ2-7|NA|NA|TRBV6-5
CASRAPLIAYEQYF
TGTGCCAGCAGGGCCCCCTTAATCGCCTACGAGCAGTACTTC
>TRBJ2-5|NA|NA|TRBV5-6
CASSTPGETQYF
TGTGCCAGCAGCACGCCGGGGGAGACCCAGTACTTC
>TRBJ2-5|TRBD1|NA|TRBV7-8
CASSAGTVPWETQYF
TGTGCCAGCAGCGCCGGGACAGTCCCTTGGGAGACCCAGTACTTC
>TRBJ2-1|NA|NA|TRBV7-2
CASSLGKGWEQFF
TGTGCCAGCAGCTTAGGTAAGGGGTGGGAGCAGTTCTTC
>TRBJ2-2|NA|NA|TRBV29-1
CSVGRGNTGELFF
TGCAGCGTTGGCCGGGGAAACACCGGGGAGCTGTTTTTT
>TRBJ2-3|NA|once|TRBV19
CASSRVGGDTQYF
TGTGCCAGTAGTCGAGTAGGAGGAGATACGCAGTATTTT